The 10 T cell receptor beta chains in this list originate from one sample, sequenced in a study of T cell repertoires in cytomegalovirus infection. These receptors are not linked to any known antigen. Via MiXCR, TCRdb re-called the reads, giving one row per CDR3 protein. The table records more than 300,000 distinct CDR3 sequences, nearly 35% of them present only once. Specimen: cultured PBMCs, collected from culture after CMV antigen stimulation. The receptors come from a human donor in good health (CMV status not recorded). Some clones in this sample may be carry-over from other donors' samples.

The chain is built from TRBV19 and TRBJ2-1; D unclear. The CDR3 is 14 amino acids. Trimming left V 5 bases short and J 8 bases short, with 16 bases between. Germline loops: CDR1 LNHDA, CDR2 SQIVND (reference sequence). The CDR3, as DNA: TGTGCCAGTAGTCTCGTTAGGTTAATTGATGAGCAGTTCTTC. It translates to CASSLVRLIDEQFF.

The rearrangement links TRBV5-1 to TRBJ2-1, with 7 nucleotides matching TRBD2. Trimming removed 1 base from V and 5 bases from J; junction bases left unmatched: 21. CDR1 is SGHRS and CDR2 is YFSETQ in the germline V gene. The CDR3 spans 20 residues. The CDR3 coding sequence is TGCGCCAGCAGCTTGTCGGCTTTTTTGTTCAGTGCGGGAGACCACAATGAGCAGTTCTTC. Protein product: CASSLSAFLFSAGDHNEQFF.

The table lists this clonotype with a few counts. This rearrangement joins TRBV25-1 to TRBJ2-1; possible D gene TRBD2, 6 bases. V was pared by 3 bases and J by 3 bases, with 12 bases between. Germline V gene sequence: CDR1 MGHDK, CDR2 SYGVNS. There are 15 residues in the CDR3. The CDR3 nucleotides are TGTGCCAGCAGTGACCGGGGGAGTGACTACAATGAGCAGTTCTTC. Translating it yields CASSDRGSDYNEQFF.

The V and J genes are TRBV30 and TRBJ2-3; 7 nucleotides line up with TRBD2. CDR1 and CDR2 (germline): GTSNPN, SVGIG (reference sequence). Trimming removed 0 bases from V and 5 bases from J; junction bases left unmatched: 11. This CDR3 has 16 residues. The CDR3 reads CAWSVRGLAVKDTQYF. CDR3 DNA: TGTGCCTGGAGTGTACGTGGGCTAGCGGTGAAAGATACGCAGTATTTT. Using reference TRBV30 and TRBJ2-3 for the parts outside the CDR3, the full variable domain is SQTIHQWPATLVQPVGSPLSLECTVEGTSNPNLYWYRQAAGRGLQLLFYSVGIGQISSEVPQNLSASRPQDRQFILSSKKLLLSDSGFYLCAWSVRGLAVKDTQYFGPGTRLTVL.

This chain connects TRBV7-9 to TRBJ2-7, with 9 bases fitting TRBD1. The CDR3 contains 17 residues. V was pared by 4 bases and J by 3 bases, with 13 bases of the junction left unmatched. The V gene's germline CDR1 is SEHNR and CDR2 FQNEAQ (reference sequence). The CDR3 protein is CASSYGRDRVSVYEQYV. CDR3 DNA: TGTGCCAGCAGCTATGGCCGGGACAGGGTCTCTGTCTACGAGCAGTACGTC.

The rearrangement uses TRBV5-6 and TRBJ2-3; 8 bases fit TRBD1. There are 13 residues in the CDR3. Germline CDR1 and CDR2: SGHDT and YYEEEE. Trimming cost V 4 bases and J 9 bases; bases outside gene matches: 7. The CDR3 sequence is CASSPGQAGTQYF. The CDR3 nucleotides read TGTGCCAGCAGCCCGGGACAGGCGGGAACGCAGTATTTT.

This clonotype has only a few counts. This sequence joins TRBV6-2 or TRBV6-3 and TRBJ2-1, with 10 positions matching TRBD2. The CDR3 covers 19 residues. The V segment lost 0 bases and the J segment 1 base; nucleotides outside the gene matches: 9. Per the germline V gene, CDR1 is MNHEY and CDR2 is SVGEGT. The DNA of the CDR3 is TGTGCCAGCAGTTACTCTCCTAGCGGGAGTGTGGGTTCCTACAATGAGCAGTTCTTC. Its protein product is CASSYSPSGSVGSYNEQFF.

The chain is built from TRBV27 and TRBJ2-7, with D possibly being TRBD2 (6 bases). V lost 4 bases, J lost 2 bases, and 15 bases lay in between. The CDR3 runs 15 residues. CDR1 MNHEY and CDR2 SMNVEV come from the germline V gene (reference sequence). The CDR3: CASSYEAGGPYEQYF. The CDR3 bases are TGTGCCAGCAGTTATGAGGCCGGGGGTCCCTACGAGCAGTACTTC.

The chain links TRBV5-4 to TRBJ1-6; D unresolved. Germline CDR1 is SGHNT and CDR2 is YYREEE (reference sequence). This CDR3 contains 17 residues. The ends were cut back, 0 bases at V and 0 bases at J, with 10 bases in the middle. The CDR3 nucleotides read TGTGCCAGCAGCTTGGGTGGCGGAAGCTCCTATAATTCACCCCTCCACTTT. Translated: CASSLGGGSSYNSPLHF.

The chain uses TRBV20-1 and TRBJ2-7; 12 bases agree with TRBD2. Germline-derived CDR1 and CDR2 are DFQATT and SNEGSKA (reference sequence). This CDR3 comprises 14 residues. V lost 4 bases to trimming and J lost 6 bases; unmatched junction nucleotides: 7. The CDR3 region has the DNA TGCAGTGCTACTAGCGGGAGGGTTGTCGGCGAGCAGTACTTC. It specifies CSATSGRVVGEQYF.